A selection of T cell receptor beta chains follows, all from one sample in a study of response to subunit inactivated influenza vaccine. Each CDR3 protein is one row after TCRdb ran MiXCR on the RT-PCR reads. The data hold 650,000 to 800,000 distinct CDR3 sequences, with around 18% observed a single time. Material: PBMCs from blood, obtained about 5 days after vaccination. These receptors originate from a man aged 50 to 59 who received an inactivated influenza vaccine. CDR3s include the opening cysteine and the closing phenylalanine or tryptophan. D genes are given only for firm matches. Where a row states a size, it is once, few, many or the class of an expanded clone; other rows omit it.

j_gene,abundance,d_gene,v_gene,CDR3nt,CDR3aa
TRBJ2-1,few,TRBD1,TRBV29-1,TGCAGCGTTGAAGTATACAAAGGGGGACAGACTCCGTTTACCTACAATGAGCAGTTCTTC,CSVEVYKGGQTPFTYNEQFF
TRBJ2-7,-,-,TRBV5-6,TGTGCCAGCAGCTTGGCTAGGGGGGCGAACGAGCAGTACTTC,CASSLARGANEQYF
TRBJ2-7,few,TRBD1,TRBV20-1,TGCAGTGTCCGGGACAGGCTATACTACGAGCAGTACTTC,CSVRDRLYYEQYF
TRBJ2-5,-,-,TRBV7-8,TGTGCCAGCAGCTTAAGGCTAATCTCCCAAGAGACCCAGTACTTC,CASSLRLISQETQYF
TRBJ1-4,-,TRBD1,TRBV20-1,TGCAGTCCCAGAGGGGGCAGTGAAAAACTGTTTTTT,CSPRGGSEKLFF
TRBJ2-5,many,TRBD2,TRBV5-5,TGTGCCAGCAGCCCCCGACTAGCGGGTGAGACCCAGTACTTC,CASSPRLAGETQYF
TRBJ2-7,many,TRBD1,TRBV12-3/TRBV12-4,TGTGCCAGCAGTCCGACTATGGACAGGGGCCGATACGAGCAGTACTTC,CASSPTMDRGRYEQYF
TRBJ2-7,few,-,TRBV20-1,TGCAGTGCTAGCAGGAGTACCTACGAGCAGTACTTC,CSASRSTYEQYF
TRBJ2-2,few,-,TRBV5-1,TGCGCCAGCAGCTTACAAGGGCACAACACCGGGGAGCTGTTTTTT,CASSLQGHNTGELFF
TRBJ2-7,many,-,TRBV15,TGTGCCACTTCTTGGGGGAGAAGCTCCTACGAGCAGTACTTC,CATSWGRSSYEQYF
TRBJ2-1,-,-,TRBV3-1,TGTGCCAGCAGCCGGGGGGGGGCTGGCAATGAGCAGTTCTTC,CASSRGGAGNEQFF
TRBJ1-3,few,TRBD1,TRBV20-1,TGCAGTGCTAGAGATGCGACAGGGGGCACTGGAAACACCATATATTTT,CSARDATGGTGNTIYF
TRBJ2-1,many,-,TRBV4-2,TGCGCCAGCAGCCAAGGTAATGAGCAGTTCTTC,CASSQGNEQFF
TRBJ2-6,-,TRBD1,TRBV5-1,TGCGCCAGCAGCCAGATGGGGACAGGGGGCTACGTCCTGACTTTC,CASSQMGTGGYVLTF
TRBJ2-7,few,-,TRBV20-1,TGCAGTGCTTGGCCCCCGACAGGAACCTACGAGCAGTACTTC,CSAWPPTGTYEQYF
TRBJ2-1,few,TRBD2,TRBV30,TGTGCCTGGACGAGCGGGGGGTCTTACAATGAGCAGTTCTTC,CAWTSGGSYNEQFF
TRBJ1-3,many,-,TRBV12-3/TRBV12-4,TGTGCCAGCAGTGACAGCTTCATCTCTGGAAACACCATATATTTT,CASSDSFISGNTIYF
TRBJ1-4,-,-,TRBV29-1,TGCAGCGTTGAATTCCGGCGGGGAGAAAAACTGTTTTTT,CSVEFRRGEKLFF
TRBJ2-3,-,TRBD2,TRBV7-6,TGTGCCAGCAGCCTTACTAGCGGGAGTACTTTACCTTTGAGCACAGATACGCAGTATTTT,CASSLTSGSTLPLSTDTQYF